The 2 T cell receptor beta chains below all came from one sample that was sequenced in a study of blood T cell repertoires in COVID-19. Assay used: immunoSEQ multiplex PCR; TCRdb lists only in-frame clones, some missing. The data contain fewer than 500,000 clones, more than 75% of them singletons. Specimen: peripheral blood. The receptors derive from a human donor with acute or convalescent COVID-19. The donor label of this sample is uncertain.

This clone was observed once. The V call is TRBV19, the J call TRBJ2-7; 9 positions agree with TRBD2. CDR1 is LNHDA, CDR2 SQIVND, per germline (reference sequence). The junction had 3 bases not matched to a gene; V was cut back by 4 bases and J by 5 bases. The CDR3 sequence is 13 residues long. The CDR3 DNA sequence: TGTGCCAGTAGTAGGACTAGCGTCAACGAGCAGTACTTC. This codes for CASSRTSVNEQYF.

The chain employs TRBV5-3 and TRBJ2-3, with D possibly TRBD2 on 6 matching bases. TRBV5-3 is noted as an ORF with a role that remains uncertain. Trimming stripped 4 bases from V and 1 base from J, with 19 bases between. CDR3 length: 17 residues. The CDR3 bases are TGTGCCAGAAGCCCCCTAGGACTAAGGGAGGGCACAGATACGCAGTATTTT. Its protein is CARSPLGLREGTDTQYF.